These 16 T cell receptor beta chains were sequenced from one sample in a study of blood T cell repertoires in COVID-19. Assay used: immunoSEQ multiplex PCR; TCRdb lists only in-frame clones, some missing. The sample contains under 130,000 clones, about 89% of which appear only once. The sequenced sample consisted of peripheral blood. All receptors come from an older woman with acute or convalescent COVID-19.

In nucleotides, the CDR3 is TGTGCCAGCAGTTTAAGTGGGGGGGAGACCCAGTACTTC. Its translation: CASSLSGGETQYF. The V and J genes are TRBV28 and TRBJ2-5; maybe TRBD2 (6 bases). V shed 2 bases and J shed 5 bases, with 9 bases lying between them. Per germline, CDR1 MDHEN and CDR2 SYDVKM. The CDR3 contains 13 residues.

The CDR3 DNA reads as TGTGCCAGCAGCCCACGGACAGGGTCGAATTCACCCCTCCACTTT. Residues: CASSPRTGSNSPLHF. The rearrangement joins TRBV3-1 (or the pseudogene TRBV3-2) to TRBJ1-6; TRBD1 agrees at 8 bases. V dropped 4 bases and J dropped 7; count of bases not matched to a gene: 6. The CDR3 is 15 residues long. Germline CDR1 is LGHDT and CDR2 is YNNKEL (reference sequence).

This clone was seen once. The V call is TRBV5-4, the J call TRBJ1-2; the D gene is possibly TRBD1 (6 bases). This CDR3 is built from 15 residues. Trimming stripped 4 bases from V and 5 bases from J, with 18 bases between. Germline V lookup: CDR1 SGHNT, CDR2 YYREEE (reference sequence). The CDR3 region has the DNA TGTGCCAGCAGCCGACCCGGGGGGGCCTCTTATGGCTACACCTTC. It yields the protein CASSRPGGASYGYTF. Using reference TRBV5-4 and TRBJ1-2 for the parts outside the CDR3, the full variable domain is ETGVTQSPTHLIKTRGQQVTLRCSSQSGHNTVSWYQQALGQGPQFIFQYYREEENGRGNFPPRFSGLQFPNYSSELNVNALELDDSALYLCASSRPGGASYGYTFGSGTRLTVV.

The DNA of the CDR3 is TGTGCCAGCAGCCCAGGACAGGTCCCCTTGGGGGAAAAACTGTTTTTT. The encoded protein is CASSPGQVPLGEKLFF. The chain joins TRBV7-9 to TRBJ1-4; 7 nucleotides agree with TRBD1. Unmatched junction bases numbered 14, after V lost 5 bases and J lost 8 bases. The CDR3 length is 16 residues. CDR1 is SEHNR and CDR2 is FQNEAQ in the germline V gene (reference sequence).

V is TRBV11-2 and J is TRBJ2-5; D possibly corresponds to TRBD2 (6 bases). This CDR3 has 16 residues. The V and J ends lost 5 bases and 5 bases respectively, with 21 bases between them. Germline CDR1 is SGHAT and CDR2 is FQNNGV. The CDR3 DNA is TGTGCCAGCAGCCTCCTCTTGGGGGACTTTATGGAGACCCAGTACTTC. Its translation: CASSLLLGDFMETQYF.

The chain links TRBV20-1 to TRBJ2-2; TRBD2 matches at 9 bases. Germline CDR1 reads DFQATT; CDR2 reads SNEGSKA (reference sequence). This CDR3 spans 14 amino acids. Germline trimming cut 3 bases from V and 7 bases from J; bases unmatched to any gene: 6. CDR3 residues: CSASSGSGYGELFF. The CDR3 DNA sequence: TGCAGTGCTAGTAGCGGGAGTGGATACGGGGAGCTGTTTTTT.

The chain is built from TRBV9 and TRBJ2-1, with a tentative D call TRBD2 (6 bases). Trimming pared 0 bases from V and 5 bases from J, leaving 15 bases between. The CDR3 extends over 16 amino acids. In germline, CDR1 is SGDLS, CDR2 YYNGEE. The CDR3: CASSVDAGMRDNEQFF. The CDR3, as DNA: TGTGCCAGCAGCGTAGATGCGGGGATGAGAGACAATGAGCAGTTCTTC.

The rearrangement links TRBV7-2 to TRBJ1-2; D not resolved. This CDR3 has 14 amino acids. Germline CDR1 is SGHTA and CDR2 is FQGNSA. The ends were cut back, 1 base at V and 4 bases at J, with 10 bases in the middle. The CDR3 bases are TGTGCCAGCAGCTTAGAACGGGTTAGCTATGGCTACACCTTC. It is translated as CASSLERVSYGYTF.

CDR3 DNA: TGTGCCAGCAGCCAGAAAAGACATAATGAAAAACTGTTTTTT. It encodes CASSQKRHNEKLFF. The rearrangement uses TRBV3-1 (or the pseudogene TRBV3-2) and TRBJ1-4; D gene unclear. The germline V and J ends were trimmed by 3 bases and 4 bases, with 9 bases remaining between them. CDR3 size: 14 residues. Germline V gene data show CDR1 as LGHDT and CDR2 as YNNKEL (reference sequence).

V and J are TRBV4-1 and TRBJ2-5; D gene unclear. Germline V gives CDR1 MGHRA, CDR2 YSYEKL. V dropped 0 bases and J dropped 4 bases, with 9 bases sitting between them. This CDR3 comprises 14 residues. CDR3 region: CASSQDFIRETQYF. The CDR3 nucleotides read TGCGCCAGCAGCCAAGACTTTATCCGAGAGACCCAGTACTTC.

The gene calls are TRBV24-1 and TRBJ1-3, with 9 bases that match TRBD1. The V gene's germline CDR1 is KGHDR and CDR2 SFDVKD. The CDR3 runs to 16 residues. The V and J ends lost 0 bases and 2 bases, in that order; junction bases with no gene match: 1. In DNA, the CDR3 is TGTGCCACCAGTGATTTGAGGGACAGGGCTGGAAACACCATATATTTT. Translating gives CATSDLRDRAGNTIYF.

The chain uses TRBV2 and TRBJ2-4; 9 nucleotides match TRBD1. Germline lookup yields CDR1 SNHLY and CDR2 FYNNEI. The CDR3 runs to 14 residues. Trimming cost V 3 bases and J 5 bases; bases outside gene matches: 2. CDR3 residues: CASSDRTGENIQYF. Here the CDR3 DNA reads TGTGCCAGCAGTGATAGGACAGGGGAAAACATTCAGTACTTC. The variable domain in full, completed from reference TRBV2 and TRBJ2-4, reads EPEVTQTPSHQVTQMGQEVILRCVPISNHLYFYWYRQILGQKVEFLVSFYNNEISEKSEIFDDQFSVERPDGSNFTLKIRSTKLEDSAMYFCASSDRTGENIQYFGAGTRLSVL.

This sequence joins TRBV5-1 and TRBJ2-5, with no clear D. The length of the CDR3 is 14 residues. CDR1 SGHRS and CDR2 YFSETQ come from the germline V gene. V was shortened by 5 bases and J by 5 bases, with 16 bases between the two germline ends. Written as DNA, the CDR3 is TGCGCCAGCAGTCCCCTGGGCAGAAAGGAGACCCAGTACTTC. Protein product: CASSPLGRKETQYF.

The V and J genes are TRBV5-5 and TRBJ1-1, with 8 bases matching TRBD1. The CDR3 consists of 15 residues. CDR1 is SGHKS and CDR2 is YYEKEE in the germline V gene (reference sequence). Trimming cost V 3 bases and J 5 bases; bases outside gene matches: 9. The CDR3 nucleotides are TGTGCCAGCAGCTCGTCCCAGGGGGCGGGTACTGAAGCTTTCTTT. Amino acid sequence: CASSSSQGAGTEAFF. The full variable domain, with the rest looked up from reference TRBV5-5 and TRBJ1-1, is DAGVTQSPTHLIKTRGQQVTLRCSPISGHKSVSWYQQVLGQGPQFIFQYYEKEERGRGNFPDRFSARQFPNYSSELNVNALLLGDSALYLCASSSSQGAGTEAFFGQGTRLTVV.

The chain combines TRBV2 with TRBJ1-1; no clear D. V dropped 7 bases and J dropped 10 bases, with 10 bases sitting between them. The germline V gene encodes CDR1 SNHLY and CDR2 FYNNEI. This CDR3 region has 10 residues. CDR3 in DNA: TGTGCCAGCATTGCGTCTGCAGCTTTCTTT. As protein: CASIASAAFF.

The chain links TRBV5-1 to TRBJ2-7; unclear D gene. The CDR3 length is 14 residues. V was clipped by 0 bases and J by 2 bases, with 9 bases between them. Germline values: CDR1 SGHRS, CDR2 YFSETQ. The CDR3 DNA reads TGCGCCAGCAGCTTGGGTACAGCCCCCTACGAGCAGTACTTC. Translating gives CASSLGTAPYEQYF. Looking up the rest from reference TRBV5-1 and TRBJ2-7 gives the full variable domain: KAGVTQTPRYLIKTRGQQVTLSCSPISGHRSVSWYQQTPGQGLQFLFEYFSETQRNKGNFPGRFSGRQFSNSRSEMNVSTLELGDSALYLCASSLGTAPYEQYFGPGTRLTVT.